This T cell receptor (beta chain) emerged from a study of T-cell reconstitution after alpha-beta-depleted transplantation in children. CDR3 length equals 16 residues. Trimming took off 0 bases at V and 4 bases at J, with 18 bases between the two ends. CDR1 is DFQATT, CDR2 SNEGSKA, per germline (reference sequence). With regard to this clonotype: Antigen unknown.

Researchers prepared the TCRbeta library using unique molecular identifiers, the study reports. TCRdb itself ran the PCR reads through MiXCR, one entry per CDR3 protein. The sample consists of 700,000 to 850,000 distinct CDR3 sequences, roughly 16% of them appearing once. Whole-study results and caveats: The origin of high day-60 TCRbeta diversity in some patients lay in surviving recipient T cells and thymic progenitors. Reportedly, alpha-beta T cells present about two months post-transplant originated from several hundred expanded clones of graft origin. It was newly produced T cells that mostly accounted for T-cell counts and diversity one year after transplant.

This chain connects TRBV20-1 to TRBJ1-2; D gene unclear. Specimen: PBMCs, mostly from graft donor cells, collected 360 days after TCRalphabeta/CD19-depleted stem cell transplant. The origin of this receptor is a male patient between 10 and 17 years old who had a stem cell transplant for acute lymphoblastic leukemia, so the T cells may come from the graft donor. CDR3 loop: CSARDLFGRLGYGYTF. The CDR3 nucleotides are TGCAGTGCTAGAGATCTTTTCGGGCGACTCGGCTATGGCTACACCTTC.